This T cell receptor (beta chain) was profiled in a study of T cell responses to AZD1222 COVID-19 vaccine. Sequencing was performed with immunoSEQ multiplex PCR; in TCRdb, only in-frame clones are kept and a portion is missing. Of 95,000 to 150,000 clones listed, approximately 88% are singletons. The CDR3 covers 17 residues. Trimming cost V 3 bases and J 7 bases; bases outside gene matches: 11. Germline assignment: CDR1 KGHSH and CDR2 LQKENI. The rearrangement uses TRBV18 and TRBJ2-2; TRBD1 agrees at 10 bases. The sequencing used peripheral blood, collected on day 0 of AZD1222 vaccination. The receptor's source is an adult in good health. DNA for the CDR3: TGTGCCAGCTCACCTCCGGGACAGGGGCCCCTGTTCGGGGAGCTGTTTTTT. This codes for CASSPPGQGPLFGELFF.